This T cell receptor (beta chain) is drawn from a study of Graves' ophthalmopathy and Graves' hyperthyroidism. Study context: Peripheral blood was collected at initial diagnosis, before any treatment.

This clonotype was counted ten times or more. Its antigen is still unknown. Findings and caveats of the study: Blood also contained most of the expanded thyroid clonotypes above 0.001 frequency. With roughly 88% sensitivity and approximately 79% specificity, a 13-signature model separated ophthalmopathy from stable hyperthyroidism.

The CDR3 consists of 12 residues. V lost 6 bases, J lost 7 bases, and 12 bases lay in between. Per the germline V gene, CDR1 is MNHEY and CDR2 is SVGAGI. The diagnostic workup employed clinical symptoms, serum thyroxine, TRAb, thyroid ultrasound and orbital computed tomography. Amplification of TCR beta CDR3 regions used RNA transcripts. Second-round multiplex PCR followed a first-round RT-PCR using HTBI primers. TCRdb used MiXCR to reprocess the multiplex PCR reads, holding one entry per CDR3 protein. There are about 400,000 distinct CDR3 sequences in the sample; under 25% occur only once, and around 3.2% lies in the top ten.

Sequencing was performed on peripheral blood. This sequence joins TRBV6-5 and TRBJ1-1; no definite D call. The TCR comes from a woman aged 18-29 years with stable Graves' hyperthyroidism. CDR3: CASSPGRLEAFF. The CDR3 DNA is TGTGCCAGCAGCCCCGGGAGACTTGAAGCTTTCTTT.